One sample yielded the 30 T cell receptor beta chains listed below, sequenced in a study of cytomegalovirus exposure and HLA in healthy donors. With 60 Vbeta and 13 Jbeta primers, the PCR was carried out. Profiled with immunoSEQ multiplex PCR; TCRdb holds only in-frame clones, not every one. This sample has approximately 150,000 clones; around 60% occur once, and the top ten carry 6% to 8.5%. Sequenced sample: PBMCs. These TCRs come from a woman in her sixties in good health and CMV-seropositive.

This clone was detected only a few times. The chain combines TRBV30 with TRBJ2-1; no firm D call. Germline-derived CDR1 and CDR2 are GTSNPN and SVGIG (reference sequence). The germline V and J ends were trimmed by 4 bases and 3 bases, with 4 bases remaining between them. This CDR3 is built from 11 residues. CDR3 protein: CAWTLYNEQFF. CDR3 sequence (DNA): TGTGCCTGGACCCTCTACAATGAGCAGTTCTTC.

The chain couples TRBV10-3 to TRBJ2-3; TRBD2 aligns across 10 bases. Per germline, CDR1 ENHRY and CDR2 SYGVKD. The CDR3 totals 14 residues. V shed 7 bases, J shed 1 base, and the junction held 2 bases outside the gene matches. CDR3 loop: CAINLAGGTDTQYF. In nucleotides, the CDR3 is TGTGCCATCAATCTAGCGGGGGGCACAGATACGCAGTATTTT.

This clone was detected once. The chain joins TRBV28 to TRBJ1-2, with D possibly matching TRBD1 (5 bases). This CDR3 has 15 amino acids. Between the trimmed V and J ends, which lost 5 bases and 1 base, there was a span of 14 bases. CDR1 is MDHEN, CDR2 SYDVKM, per germline. CDR3 nucleotide sequence: TGTGCCAGCAGTCCCCAGGGCTTTAATAACTATGGCTACACCTTC. It is translated as CASSPQGFNNYGYTF.

The chain is built from TRBV5-5 and TRBJ2-3, with TRBD2 identical over 11 bases. This CDR3 has 15 amino acids. The V and J ends lost 5 bases and 2 bases, in that order; junction bases with no gene match: 4. CDR1 SGHKS and CDR2 YYEKEE come from the germline V gene (reference sequence). In DNA form, the CDR3 reads TGTGCCAGCAGGGGGACTAGCGGCCCCACAGATACGCAGTATTTT. Translated: CASRGTSGPTDTQYF.

This chain uses TRBV29-1 with TRBJ1-1; TRBD1 matches 7 bases. The germline V gene encodes CDR1 SQVTM and CDR2 ANQGSEA. The junction had 6 bases not matched to a gene; V was cut back by 6 bases and J by 8 bases. The CDR3 length is 11 residues. This chain's CDR3 is CSVAGQSEAFF. The CDR3 DNA sequence: TGCAGCGTGGCGGGACAGTCGGAAGCTTTCTTT.

This sequence joins TRBV2 and TRBJ2-7; 8 bases align to TRBD2. The V gene end was trimmed by 3 bases and the J gene end by 9 bases; junction bases not matched to a gene: 7. The germline V gene has CDR1 SNHLY and CDR2 FYNNEI. The CDR3 is made up of 13 amino acids. The CDR3 sequence is CASSDSAAGVQYF. CDR3 nucleotides: TGTGCCAGCAGTGATTCGGCAGCGGGAGTGCAGTACTTC.

This clone has a handful of counts. This chain uses TRBV27 with TRBJ1-2, with TRBD1 as a possible D gene (6 bases). The CDR3 runs 16 residues. Germline V gene lookup returns CDR1 MNHEY and CDR2 SMNVEV (reference sequence). The V gene lost 3 bases and the J gene lost 6 bases, with 20 bases spanning the gap. The CDR3: CASSFPTRGAMDGYTF. The CDR3 DNA reads as TGTGCCAGCAGTTTTCCAACACGGGGGGCGATGGATGGCTACACCTTC.

CDR3 nucleotide sequence: TGTGCCAGCAGCCAACGTATAGGGGCAGATACGCAGTATTTT. Translated: CASSQRIGADTQYF. The chain joins TRBV4-2 to TRBJ2-3; the D gene is possibly TRBD1 (5 bases). Germline V gene sequence: CDR1 LGHNA, CDR2 YNFKEQ. The V gene lost 2 bases and the J gene lost 4 bases, with 10 bases spanning the gap. This CDR3 comprises 14 residues.

The chain has TRBV19 and TRBJ2-7; D might be TRBD1 (6 bases). Deletions cut 6 bases from V and 0 bases from J, with 15 bases between. CDR3 length equals 15 residues. Germline CDR1 LNHDA, CDR2 SQIVND (reference sequence). The DNA of the CDR3 is TGTGCCAGTAGCGTTAAGGACAGTTACTCCTACGAGCAGTACTTC. Translating gives CASSVKDSYSYEQYF.

The rearrangement joins TRBV7-2 to TRBJ2-5; 8 nucleotides align to TRBD1. Germline lookup yields CDR1 SGHTA and CDR2 FQGNSA. The V and J ends lost 4 bases and 4 bases, in that order; junction bases with no gene match: 8. This CDR3 has 15 amino acids. The CDR3 loop reads CASSSRQGLGETQYF. The CDR3 DNA reads TGTGCCAGCAGCTCTCGACAGGGGCTAGGAGAGACCCAGTACTTC.

This clone has a handful of counts. The chain carries TRBV9 and TRBJ2-3, with 10 bases identical to TRBD2. The germline gives CDR1 SGDLS, CDR2 YYNGEE. Trimming removed 3 bases from V and 3 bases from J; junction bases left unmatched: 4. The CDR3 has 15 amino acids. The DNA of the CDR3 is TGTGCCAGCAGCGCCCAAGCGGGAGGGACAGATACGCAGTATTTT. This sequence encodes CASSAQAGGTDTQYF.

This sequence joins TRBV27 and TRBJ2-5; 11 positions agree with TRBD2. This CDR3 is built from 15 residues. From germline, CDR1 is MNHEY and CDR2 SMNVEV (reference sequence). The junction had 2 bases not matched to a gene; V was cut back by 0 bases and J by 5 bases. Here the CDR3 DNA reads TGTGCCAGCAGTTTATCGTTAGCGGGAGGGGAGACCCAGTACTTC. Protein sequence: CASSLSLAGGETQYF.

This clone was observed a few times. V and J are TRBV7-2 and TRBJ2-2, with 8 bases fitting TRBD2. The V and J ends lost 5 bases and 2 bases, in that order; junction bases with no gene match: 10. The length of the CDR3 is 17 residues. The germline V gene has CDR1 SGHTA and CDR2 FQGNSA. The chain's CDR3 is CASSPQTGLVNTGELFF. As DNA, the CDR3 is TGTGCCAGCAGCCCTCAGACGGGACTAGTTAACACCGGGGAGCTGTTTTTT.

The gene calls are TRBV7-9 and TRBJ2-1; D may be TRBD2 (5 bases). CDR1 is SEHNR and CDR2 is FQNEAQ in the germline V gene (reference sequence). The CDR3 runs 15 residues. The ends were cut back, 5 bases at V and 0 bases at J, with 11 bases in the middle. The CDR3 DNA reads as TGTGCCAGCAGCCCCCTAGGGAGCTCCTACAATGAGCAGTTCTTC. Protein sequence: CASSPLGSSYNEQFF.

This rearrangement joins TRBV7-9 to TRBJ2-1; TRBD1 might be the D (5 bases). The CDR3 has 15 residues. The V gene lost 1 base and the J gene lost 4 bases, with 11 bases spanning the gap. Germline V CDR1 and CDR2: SEHNR, FQNEAQ (reference sequence). CDR3 residues: CASSLVGQLYNEQFF. DNA of the CDR3: TGTGCCAGCAGCTTAGTTGGACAACTATACAATGAGCAGTTCTTC.

This clone was counted between two and nine times. The V call is TRBV5-4, the J call TRBJ1-1; 7 bases agree with TRBD1. The CDR3 runs to 13 residues. Trimming took 0 bases from V and 6 from J; bases not matched to a gene: 2. The germline V gene encodes CDR1 SGHNT and CDR2 YYREEE (reference sequence). CDR3 loop: CASSLVDRAEAFF. The DNA for the CDR3 is TGTGCCAGCAGCTTGGTCGACAGGGCTGAAGCTTTCTTT. The whole variable domain, remainder taken from reference TRBV5-4 and TRBJ1-1, is ETGVTQSPTHLIKTRGQQVTLRCSSQSGHNTVSWYQQALGQGPQFIFQYYREEENGRGNFPPRFSGLQFPNYSSELNVNALELDDSALYLCASSLVDRAEAFFGQGTRLTVV.

The chain is built from TRBV14 and TRBJ2-1; 13 bases map to TRBD2. CDR3 length equals 13 residues. CDR1 is SGHDN, CDR2 FVKESK, per germline. V was pared by 4 bases and J by 13 bases, with 4 bases of the junction left unmatched. The CDR3 sequence is CASSPGLAGVQFF. CDR3 nucleotides: TGTGCCAGCAGCCCTGGACTAGCGGGAGTCCAGTTCTTC.

Regarding this clone: The junction departs from germline at one end; a sequencing error may be responsible. This sequence joins TRBV7-7 and TRBJ2-1; 11 nucleotides align to TRBD2. The germline gives CDR1 SSHAT, CDR2 FNYEAQ (reference sequence). The CDR3 sequence is 14 residues long. The CDR3 sequence is CASSSGTSGHEQFF. The DNA of the CDR3 is TGTGCTAGCAGCTCCGGGACTAGCGGTCATGAGCAGTTCTTC.

The chain employs TRBV9 and TRBJ2-7; 7 bases are a match to TRBD1. Germline CDR1 and CDR2: SGDLS and YYNGEE. J was trimmed by 3 bases and V by 0 bases; bases with no gene match: 6. The CDR3 spans 15 residues. Here the CDR3 DNA reads TGTGCCAGCAGCGTAGGGGGCAGGGGGATCTACGAGCAGTACTTC. Translating it yields CASSVGGRGIYEQYF. Drawing the rest from reference TRBV9 and TRBJ2-7, the complete variable domain is DSGVTQTPKHLITATGQRVTLRCSPRSGDLSVYWYQQSLDQGLQFLIQYYNGEERAKGNILERFSAQQFPDLHSELNLSSLELGDSALYFCASSVGGRGIYEQYFGPGTRLTVT.

V and J are TRBV21-1 and TRBJ2-3; TRBD2 is the table's D call, not checked against the DNA. TRBV21-1 is flagged as a pseudogene. This CDR3 is built from 16 residues. CDR3: CASSKGGGREADTQYF. CDR3 sequence (DNA): TGTGCCAGCAGCAAAGGGGGGGGGAGAGAGGCAGATACGCAGTATTTT.

The chain employs TRBV6-5 and TRBJ2-7; 9 nucleotides align to TRBD1. Germline assignment: CDR1 MNHEY and CDR2 SVGAGI. Germline trimming cut 5 bases from V and 4 bases from J; bases unmatched to any gene: 6. This CDR3 contains 14 residues. CDR3 sequence reads: CASSLTGGSYEQYF. In DNA, the CDR3 is TGTGCCAGCAGTCTGACAGGGGGATCTTACGAGCAGTACTTC.

The genes are TRBV30 and TRBJ2-7; D gene ambiguous. From germline, CDR1 is GTSNPN and CDR2 SVGIG (reference sequence). V dropped 1 base and J dropped 1 base, with 11 bases sitting between them. CDR3 length equals 14 residues. The CDR3 spells CAWSGGSASYEQYF. Written as DNA, the CDR3 is TGTGCCTGGAGTGGAGGAAGCGCTTCCTACGAGCAGTACTTC.

The V and J genes are TRBV28 and TRBJ2-7, with TRBD2 identical over 12 bases. Germline lookup yields CDR1 MDHEN and CDR2 SYDVKM. Trimming cost V 6 bases and J 5 bases; bases outside gene matches: 5. The CDR3 runs 14 residues. CDR3 loop: CASRLAGGPNEQYF. DNA of the CDR3: TGTGCCAGCAGGCTAGCGGGAGGGCCCAACGAGCAGTACTTC.

The CDR3 loop reads CASSQAPSGSVTDTQYF. CDR3 nucleotides: TGCGCCAGCAGCCAAGCGCCCAGCGGGAGTGTCACAGATACGCAGTATTTT. This chain links TRBV4-1 with TRBJ2-3; 8 nucleotides agree with TRBD2. The V gene's germline CDR1 is MGHRA and CDR2 YSYEKL. With V trimmed by 1 base and J by 2 bases, 8 bases remained unmatched. This CDR3 has 17 residues.

This clone has a single count. The chain joins TRBV28 to TRBJ2-7, with 8 bases lining up with TRBD2. Germline-derived CDR1 and CDR2 are MDHEN and SYDVKM. The ends lost 5 bases at V and 5 bases at J; junction bases unmatched: 11. The CDR3 runs to 15 residues. This CDR3 reads CASSRPGLEVDEQYF. The CDR3 DNA follows: TGTGCCAGCAGTCGCCCGGGACTAGAGGTTGACGAGCAGTACTTC.

This clone was detected only a few times. The V and J genes are TRBV4-3 and TRBJ2-5; the match to TRBD2 covers 7 bases. The trim removed 1 base at V and 3 bases at J, leaving 8 bases unmatched. Looked up from germline, CDR1 is LGHNA and CDR2 is YSLEER. This CDR3 contains 16 residues. CDR3 sequence reads: CASSQGFGGGEETQYF. DNA for the CDR3: TGCGCCAGCAGCCAAGGCTTCGGGGGAGGGGAAGAGACCCAGTACTTC.

The rearrangement links TRBV18 to TRBJ2-4, with D maybe TRBD1 (5 bases). This CDR3 is 14 amino acids long. The germline CDR1 and CDR2 sequences are KGHSH and LQKENI. With 3 bases removed from V and 0 bases from J, the gap between germline ends came to 6 bases. DNA for the CDR3: TGTGCCAGCTCACCCGACAGAGCCAAAAACATTCAGTACTTC. Translated, it gives CASSPDRAKNIQYF.

The chain carries TRBV21-1 and TRBJ2-2; TRBD2 is the table's D call, not checked against the DNA. TRBV21-1 has pseudogene status. The CDR3 is 15 amino acids. The DNA for the CDR3 is TGTGCCAGCAGCAAGGGGGCGGGAGTGGGCGGGGAGCTGTTTTTT. This translates into CASSKGAGVGGELFF.

This clone was counted only a few times. The J gene is TRBJ2-1, the V gene TRBV28, with 8 bases aligning to TRBD2. The germline CDR1 and CDR2 sequences are MDHEN and SYDVKM. The CDR3 covers 15 residues. V lost 4 bases, J lost 9 bases, and 11 bases stayed unmatched. CDR3 sequence: CASSSWGSGKGEQFF. CDR3 nucleotide sequence: TGTGCCAGCAGTTCTTGGGGTAGCGGGAAGGGTGAGCAGTTCTTC. The complete variable domain, with remaining parts taken from reference TRBV28 and TRBJ2-1, reads DVKVTQSSRYLVKRTGEKVFLECVQDMDHENMFWYRQDPGLGLRLIYFSYDVKMKEKGDIPEGYSVSREKKERFSLILESASTNQTSMYLCASSSWGSGKGEQFFGPGTRLTVL.

The CDR3 loop is CASSNAAGTGATYEQYF. CDR3 DNA sequence: TGCGCCAGCAGCAACGCGGCCGGGACAGGGGCTACCTACGAGCAGTACTTC. The chain employs TRBV5-1 and TRBJ2-7; 10 bases are shared with TRBD1. This CDR3 is built from 17 residues. With V trimmed by 4 bases and J by 2 bases, 12 bases remained unmatched. CDR1 and CDR2 from the germline V gene are SGHRS and YFSETQ.